This T cell receptor beta chain was identified during a study of vaccination effects on CD4 cells after COVID-19 (dated by TCRdb to between 2021 and 2024). The study in broad terms: Participants received two doses of either the BNT162b2 or the mRNA-1273 mRNA SARS-CoV-2 vaccine. Pre-vaccine samples were drawn from two convalescent patients 16 days and one week before the first dose, at 142 and 148 days after COVID-19 diagnosis. SARS-CoV-2 spike-specific CD4+ TCR repertoires were compared before and after mRNA vaccination in COVID-19 convalescent patients and in infection-naive vaccine recipients. Altogether, around eleven COVID-19 convalescent patients and a few SARS-CoV-2-naive healthy vaccine recipients made up the full study. Cultures from other donors in the study were sequenced using the Oncomine TCR Beta short-read assay on an Illumina iSeq 100. What the authors observed across the whole study: At late post-vaccination timepoints, both infection-induced and vaccine-induced clones showed marked clonal contraction, consistent with waning T cell responses. In convalescent patients, the post-vaccine spike-reactive repertoire was composed mainly of new vaccine-induced clones that were largely distinct from infection-induced clones. The study was limited by a small number of convalescent patients, and early post-infection timepoints were lacking.

This clone was seen just once. The antigen it recognizes is unknown. Per-nucleotide qualities are absent, and no much larger clonotype sits a single base away. Preparation of the library involved the immunoSEQ multiplex PCR assay. DNA from the CD4+ T cells that had been cultured and isolated underwent TCR beta CDR3 sequencing. In the authors' own workflow: Non-productive TCR sequences were removed and reads were trimmed to the CDR3 region, keeping CDR3s of at least 7 amino acids. The MANAFEST web app was used to pick out antigen-specific clonotypes by comparing their expansion in peptide wells with that in reference cultures. To be called positive, a clone needed expansion at FDR<0.05 compared with the reference and with all other wells, an odds ratio greater than 5, and a frequency greater than 0.1% in two replicate wells. Clonotypes significantly expanded in SARS-CoV-2 spike wells and in at least one common cold coronavirus spike condition were defined as cross-reactive. CDR3 similarity was assessed by Levenshtein distance using the stringdist R package, and unrooted trees were constructed with ape in R 3.6.1. Not all clones reach the TCRdb copy of this immuneACCESS table, which keeps in-frame sequences only. Checked studies attribute under half of the gap to unresolved V genes and leave the rest unexplained. V and J calls and clone size are as listed in that table; D and trimming were resolved from the DNA. For this sample there are about 36,000 clones; around two thirds appear just once. The ten largest clones take up approximately 15% of the sample.

In the ViraFEST assay, PBMC were stimulated with viral peptide pools, and TCR sequencing was then used to find antigen-specific CD4+ T cell clonotypes based on their expansion. After about 10 days of culture, CD4+ T cells were isolated with the EasySep CD4+ T cell isolation kit. PCR-confirmed SARS-CoV-2 infection had occurred in convalescent patients between March and December 2020, before the Alpha, Beta and Delta variants emerged in the United States. Approximately 2.1 million PBMC per well were cultured in IMDM with roughly 5% human AB serum, roughly 11 IU/ml IL-2 and gentamicin, plus 10 ug/ml peptides. Half of the culture medium was replaced with fresh IL-2-containing medium on days 3 and 7. Unless noted otherwise, every peptide stimulation condition was grown in triplicate wells. Using Ficoll-Paque Plus gradient centrifugation, PBMC were separated from whole blood and then either used fresh or cryopreserved at -140C. The overlapping peptide pools covered the spike proteins of SARS-CoV-2 as well as those of the common cold coronaviruses HCoV-NL63, HCoV-OC43 and HCoV-229E. The QIAamp micro DNA kit was used to extract genomic DNA from the cultured CD4+ T cells.

This TCR was recovered from a human donor who had a prior SARS-CoV-2 infection. The input for sequencing was CD4+ T cells from PBMCs cultured with HCoV-NL63 spike peptides, taken before COVID-19 vaccination. This specimen's cell subset or site label, per the study, means: HCoV-NL63 spike overlapping peptide pool stimulation.

CDR3 loop: CASSGDTIEYEQFF. The DNA reads as follows: TGTGCCAGCAGCGGGGACACAATTGAGTATGAGCAGTTCTTC. Rearrangement joined TRBV7-2 to TRBJ2-1, with a tentative D gene TRBD1 over 6 matching bases. From a lookup of the germline V gene, CDR1 and CDR2 are SGHTA and FQGNSA. Trimming costs V 5 bases and J 8 bases, and their ends lie 16 bases apart. Taken from cysteine to phenylalanine, the CDR3 has 14 residues. Kept here is only the CDR3 DNA, which spans 42 bases and is read in frame from base 1. The full variable domain, completed from the reference TRBV7-2 and TRBJ2-1 proteins outside the CDR3, reads GAGVSQSPSNKVTEKGKDVELRCDPISGHTALYWYRQSLGQGLEFLIYFQGNSAPDKSGLPSDRFSAERTGGSVSTLTIQRTQQEDSAVYLCASSGDTIEYEQFFGPGTRLTVL.